Following are 29 T cell receptor beta chains from one sample sequenced in a study of human versus mouse CDR3 diversity and MHC coevolution. Libraries were prepared by immunoSEQ multiplex PCR; TCRdb keeps only in-frame clonotypes and omits some of them. The sample holds about 60,000 clones, just under 95% seen once. The sequenced sample consisted of naive CD4+ T cells from blood. The subset is: CD45RO-negative CD62L-positive naive CD4 T cells. These receptors were taken from a person aged 55 to 69 in good health.

The rearrangement joins TRBV19 to TRBJ2-2; 7 bases are a match to TRBD1. The trim removed 3 bases at V and 5 bases at J, leaving 3 bases unmatched. CDR1 and CDR2 (germline): LNHDA, SQIVND (reference sequence). This CDR3 comprises 14 residues. CDR3 region: CASSIAGGTGELFF. The CDR3 DNA follows: TGTGCCAGTAGTATTGCAGGGGGAACCGGGGAGCTGTTTTTT. The complete variable domain, with remaining parts taken from reference TRBV19 and TRBJ2-2, reads DGGITQSPKYLFRKEGQNVTLSCEQNLNHDAMYWYRQDPGQGLRLIYYSQIVNDFQKGDIAEGYSVSREKKESFPLTVTSAQKNPTAFYLCASSIAGGTGELFFGEGSRLTVL.

V and J are TRBV7-8 and TRBJ2-5, with 8 bases fitting TRBD1. Germline V gene lookup returns CDR1 SGHVS and CDR2 FQNEAQ. The CDR3 spans 15 residues. Unmatched junction bases numbered 8, after V lost 3 bases and J lost 5 bases. The CDR3, as DNA: TGTGCCAGCAGCTTTATGACAGGGGTTGATGAGACCCAGTACTTC. This gives the protein CASSFMTGVDETQYF.

The chain is built from TRBV5-4 and TRBJ1-2, with 8 bases matching TRBD1. This CDR3 is 15 amino acids long. V lost 4 bases, J lost 6 bases, and 11 bases stayed unmatched. Germline V gene sequence: CDR1 SGHNT, CDR2 YYREEE (reference sequence). CDR3 in DNA: TGTGCCAGCAGCCCTGAACTGGACAGGGTCGATGGCTACACCTTC. Translated, it gives CASSPELDRVDGYTF.

This rearrangement joins TRBV19 to TRBJ2-5; TRBD1 agrees at 8 bases. Germline trimming cut 9 bases from V and 5 bases from J; bases unmatched to any gene: 5. Germline values: CDR1 LNHDA, CDR2 SQIVND (reference sequence). The CDR3 consists of 12 residues. CDR3 region: CARPQGAETQYF. The DNA for the CDR3 is TGTGCCAGACCGCAGGGGGCGGAGACCCAGTACTTC. Looking up the rest from reference TRBV19 and TRBJ2-5 gives the full variable domain: DGGITQSPKYLFRKEGQNVTLSCEQNLNHDAMYWYRQDPGQGLRLIYYSQIVNDFQKGDIAEGYSVSREKKESFPLTVTSAQKNPTAFYLCARPQGAETQYFGPGTRLLVL.

The CDR3 here is CASSGGDTDTQYF. The CDR3 nucleotides are TGTGCCAGCAGCGGGGGGGATACAGATACGCAGTATTTT. The rearrangement joins TRBV28 to TRBJ2-3, with 8 positions matching TRBD2. The junction had 2 bases not matched to a gene; V was cut back by 6 bases and J by 3 bases. CDR1 is MDHEN and CDR2 is SYDVKM in the germline V gene. The length of the CDR3 is 13 residues.

This chain uses TRBV19 with TRBJ1-1; a weak D match, TRBD1 (5 bases). The V gene's germline CDR1 is LNHDA and CDR2 SQIVND (reference sequence). This CDR3 is built from 14 residues. With 6 bases removed from V and 8 bases from J, the gap between germline ends came to 19 bases. CDR3 amino acids: CASRNRLRGLEAFF. For the CDR3, the DNA is TGTGCCAGTAGGAACCGCCTCCGGGGACTCGAAGCTTTCTTT.

The J gene is TRBJ2-1, the V gene TRBV5-1; a possible D gene is TRBD2 (6 bases). The germline V gene has CDR1 SGHRS and CDR2 YFSETQ. The V and J ends lost 4 bases and 12 bases respectively, with 23 bases between them. This CDR3 spans 15 amino acids. Here the CDR3 DNA reads TGCGCCAGCAGCCCCGGTACAGGACTAAATCGTGTGCAGTTCTTC. Translated, it gives CASSPGTGLNRVQFF.

This sequence joins TRBV27 and TRBJ1-4, with D uncertain. This CDR3 has 14 amino acids. The germline V gene encodes CDR1 MNHEY and CDR2 SMNVEV (reference sequence). The V and J ends lost 7 bases and 5 bases respectively, with 14 bases between them. CDR3 protein: CASKTLLRNEKLFF. Here the CDR3 DNA reads TGTGCCAGCAAAACCCTTCTACGGAATGAAAAACTGTTTTTT.

The J gene is TRBJ2-3, the V gene TRBV2, with 13 nucleotides matching TRBD2. The CDR3 totals 17 residues. The germline V gene encodes CDR1 SNHLY and CDR2 FYNNEI. With V trimmed by 1 base and J by 3 bases, 4 bases remained unmatched. The CDR3 DNA follows: TGTGCCAGCAGTGAAGTAAGGACTAGCGGGAGAACAGATACGCAGTATTTT. Its translation is CASSEVRTSGRTDTQYF.

The sample holds a few counts of this clone. J is TRBJ1-3 and V is TRBV6-5; no clear D. Germline V lookup: CDR1 MNHEY, CDR2 SVGAGI. CDR3 length equals 14 residues. The CDR3: CATKERYSGNTIYF. The CDR3, as DNA: TGTGCAACCAAAGAACGGTACTCTGGAAACACCATATATTTT.

Details on this clone: At one of its ends the junction is not consistent with the germline gene, which may arise from a read error. V and J are TRBV7-8 and TRBJ2-1; 8 bases line up with TRBD2. The CDR3 has 17 residues. Germline CDR1 is SGHVS and CDR2 is FQNEAQ. The CDR3 is CASSIASGTRWGGSQFF. The CDR3 DNA reads as TGTGCCAGCAGCATAGCCTCCGGGACTAGGTGGGGAGGGTCGCAGTTCTTC.

The CDR3 nucleotides read TGTGCCAGCAGCTTAATAATGGGACGGGAGGGAGGAGAGACCCAGTACTTC. As protein: CASSLIMGREGGETQYF. The chain links TRBV7-3 to TRBJ2-5; the match to TRBD2 covers 8 bases. From germline, CDR1 is SGHTA and CDR2 FQGTGA. This CDR3 is built from 17 residues. V dropped 1 base and J dropped 4; count of bases not matched to a gene: 11.

Comment on this clone: An end of the junction does not agree with germline; a read error may underlie this. CDR3 bases: TGCGCCAGCACCTTGGACAGGGTGGGTAGCGGGAAGCAGTTCTTC. It codes for CASTLDRVGSGKQFF. This chain links TRBV5-1 with TRBJ2-1; D possibly uses TRBD1 or TRBD2 (8 bases each). CDR1 and CDR2 from the germline V gene are SGHRS and YFSETQ. There are 15 residues in the CDR3.

This chain joins TRBV28 and TRBJ2-3, with D maybe TRBD1 (6 bases). The germline CDR1 and CDR2 sequences are MDHEN and SYDVKM. Trimming removed 3 bases from V and 3 bases from J, with 16 bases in between. CDR3 length: 16 amino acids. The CDR3 sequence: CASSFVAVRGTDTQYF. Written as DNA, the CDR3 is TGTGCCAGCAGTTTTGTCGCAGTCAGGGGTACAGATACGCAGTATTTT. Looking up the rest from reference TRBV28 and TRBJ2-3 gives the full variable domain: DVKVTQSSRYLVKRTGEKVFLECVQDMDHENMFWYRQDPGLGLRLIYFSYDVKMKEKGDIPEGYSVSREKKERFSLILESASTNQTSMYLCASSFVAVRGTDTQYFGPGTRLTVL.

The chain joins TRBV29-1 to TRBJ2-1, with 14 bases that match TRBD2. The germline gives CDR1 SQVTM, CDR2 ANQGSEA. This CDR3 is 14 amino acids long. The junction had 7 bases not matched to a gene; V was cut back by 5 bases and J by 10 bases. CDR3 nucleotide sequence: TGCAGCGTTCGAGGGACTAGCGGGAGTGGAGAGCAGTTCTTC. Its translation: CSVRGTSGSGEQFF.

V usage is TRBV7-6 and J usage is TRBJ2-7; 7 bases align to TRBD1. The V and J ends lost 1 base and 2 bases, in that order; junction bases with no gene match: 8. CDR3 size: 16 residues. Germline-derived CDR1 and CDR2 are SGHVS and FNYEAQ. The DNA for the CDR3 is TGTGCCAGCAGCTTAGGGACCCGACAGGGTACCTACGAGCAGTACTTC. It codes for CASSLGTRQGTYEQYF.

The J gene is TRBJ2-5, the V gene TRBV23-1; the match to TRBD2 covers 9 bases. TRBV23-1 is labeled an ORF, and its function is uncertain. J lost 0 bases, V lost 0 bases, and 14 bases had no gene match. This CDR3 is built from 20 residues. The CDR3 DNA reads as TGCGCCAGCAGTCAATCTAAGCGGGAGGAACCCACGAAGTACCAAGAGACCCAGTACTTC. Amino acid sequence: CASSQSKREEPTKYQETQYF.

The chain employs TRBV5-6 and TRBJ1-5, with D maybe TRBD1 (5 bases). Germline-derived CDR1 and CDR2 are SGHDT and YYEEEE. This CDR3 comprises 17 residues. V lost 1 base, J lost 3 bases, and 17 bases lay in between. CDR3 coding DNA: TGTGCCAGCAGCTTGTCCAGGTCCCTAGGGGACAATCAGCCCCAGCATTTT. Amino acid sequence: CASSLSRSLGDNQPQHF.

This clone was seen just once. V gene TRBV7-9 combines with J gene TRBJ2-7, with 9 bases that match TRBD1. V shed 1 base, J shed 0 bases, and the junction held 4 bases outside the gene matches. Per germline, CDR1 SEHNR and CDR2 FQNEAQ (reference sequence). This CDR3 contains 16 residues. The CDR3, as DNA: TGTGCCAGCAGCTTAGGGACAGGGGCCAGCTCCTACGAGCAGTACTTC. It translates to CASSLGTGASSYEQYF.

This chain joins TRBV19 and TRBJ2-6; 8 bases are a match to TRBD2. The V gene end was trimmed by 1 base and the J gene end by 5 bases; junction bases not matched to a gene: 10. Germline-derived CDR1 and CDR2 are LNHDA and SQIVND (reference sequence). The CDR3 totals 18 residues. The CDR3 protein is CASSIGGGSSHWANVLTF. CDR3 in DNA: TGTGCCAGTAGTATAGGCGGGGGGTCTTCTCACTGGGCCAACGTCCTGACTTTC.

The CDR3 spells CASSLRGMNNEQFF. As DNA, the CDR3 is TGCGCCAGCAGCTTGCGGGGGATGAACAATGAGCAGTTCTTC. The J gene is TRBJ2-1, the V gene TRBV5-1; D is perhaps TRBD2 (6 bases). The germline gives CDR1 SGHRS, CDR2 YFSETQ. The CDR3 has 14 amino acids. V dropped 1 base and J dropped 5 bases, with 10 bases sitting between them.

This clone was observed a handful of times. The CDR3 DNA reads TGCGCCAGCAGTCAAGCGGGAGGCCACGAGCAGTACTTC. Translation: CASSQAGGHEQYF. V usage is TRBV10-1 and J usage is TRBJ2-7, with 9 nucleotides matching TRBD2. With 5 bases clipped from V and 5 bases from J, the junction kept 4 bases outside the gene matches. The CDR3 is 13 amino acids. CDR1 WNHNN and CDR2 SYGVQD come from the germline V gene (reference sequence).

The chain links TRBV5-1 to TRBJ2-2; TRBD1 is a possible D gene (5 bases). V was cut by 2 bases and J by 2 bases, with 7 bases left in between. The CDR3 is made up of 14 amino acids. Germline lookup yields CDR1 SGHRS and CDR2 YFSETQ. The chain's CDR3 is CASSLQANTGELFF. The CDR3 nucleotides are TGCGCCAGCAGCTTACAGGCTAACACCGGGGAGCTGTTTTTT.

V is TRBV19 and J is TRBJ1-1; a weak D match, TRBD1 (6 bases). The CDR3 is made up of 14 amino acids. Trimming left V 4 bases short and J 4 bases short, with 13 bases between. The germline gives CDR1 LNHDA, CDR2 SQIVND (reference sequence). Here the CDR3 DNA reads TGTGCCAGTAGTAGGGGGGGGCTGGGCACTGAAGCTTTCTTT. It yields the protein CASSRGGLGTEAFF.

Turning to this clone: An end of the junction does not agree with germline; a read error may underlie this. The V and J genes are TRBV18 and TRBJ2-2; D perhaps matches TRBD2 (5 bases). The CDR3 is 16 residues long. Per germline, CDR1 KGHSH and CDR2 LQKENI. The CDR3 loop reads CASSWSPTANTGELSF. The CDR3, as DNA: TGTGCCAGCTCATGGTCCCCCACCGCGAACACCGGGGAGCTGTCTTTT.

The gene calls are TRBV6-1 and TRBJ2-7; 11 bases line up with TRBD2. The junction had 6 bases not matched to a gene; V was cut back by 3 bases and J by 5 bases. This CDR3 is built from 15 residues. Germline lookup yields CDR1 MNHNS and CDR2 SASEGT. The CDR3 sequence is CASSDMGTSGNEQYF. Written as DNA, the CDR3 is TGTGCCAGCAGTGATATGGGGACTAGCGGAAACGAGCAGTACTTC.

The chain combines TRBV2 with TRBJ2-3; D is undetermined. Germline values: CDR1 SNHLY, CDR2 FYNNEI. The CDR3 runs 15 residues. With 1 base removed from V and 0 bases from J, the gap between germline ends came to 8 bases. CDR3 nucleotide sequence: TGTGCCAGCAGTGAAGATAGCCCTAGCACAGATACGCAGTATTTT. This encodes CASSEDSPSTDTQYF.

This chain joins TRBV19 and TRBJ2-7; perhaps TRBD1 as D (5 bases). V gave up 10 bases and J gave up 7 bases, with 14 bases separating them. The CDR3 is made up of 11 amino acids. Germline assignment: CDR1 LNHDA and CDR2 SQIVND (reference sequence). The chain's CDR3 is CATSQAREQYF. CDR3 coding DNA: TGTGCCACCTCACAGGCTCGGGAGCAGTACTTC.

The chain combines TRBV6-5 with TRBJ2-2, with D perhaps TRBD2 (6 bases). CDR3 length: 14 amino acids. V was trimmed by 7 bases and J by 7 bases, leaving 16 bases between them. Germline assignment: CDR1 MNHEY and CDR2 SVGAGI. The CDR3 region has the DNA TGTGCCAGCACGCCGTCGGGGGTTGACGGGGAGCTGTTTTTT. Its protein is CASTPSGVDGELFF.